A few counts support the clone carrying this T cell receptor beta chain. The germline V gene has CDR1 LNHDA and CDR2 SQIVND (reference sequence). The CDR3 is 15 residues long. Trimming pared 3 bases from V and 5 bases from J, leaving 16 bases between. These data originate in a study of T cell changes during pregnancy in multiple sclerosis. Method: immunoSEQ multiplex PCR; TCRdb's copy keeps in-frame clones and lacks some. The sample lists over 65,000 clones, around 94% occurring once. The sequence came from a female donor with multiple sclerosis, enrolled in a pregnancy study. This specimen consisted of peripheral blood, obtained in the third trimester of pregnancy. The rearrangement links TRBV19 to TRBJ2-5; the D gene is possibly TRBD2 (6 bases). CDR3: CASSIGSGLRETQYF. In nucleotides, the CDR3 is TGTGCCAGTAGTATTGGGAGCGGGCTGAGGGAGACCCAGTACTTC.